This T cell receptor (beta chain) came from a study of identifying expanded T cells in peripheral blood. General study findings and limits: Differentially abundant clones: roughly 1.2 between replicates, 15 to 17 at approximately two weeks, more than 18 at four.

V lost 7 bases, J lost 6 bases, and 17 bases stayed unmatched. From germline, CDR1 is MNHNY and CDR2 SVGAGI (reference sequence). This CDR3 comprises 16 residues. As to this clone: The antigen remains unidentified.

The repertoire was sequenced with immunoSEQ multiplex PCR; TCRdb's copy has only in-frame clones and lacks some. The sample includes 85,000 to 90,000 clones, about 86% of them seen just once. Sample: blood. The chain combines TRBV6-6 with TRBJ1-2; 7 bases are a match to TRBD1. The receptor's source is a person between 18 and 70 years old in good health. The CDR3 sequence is CASKGVEGAVQNGYTF. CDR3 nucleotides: TGTGCCAGCAAGGGGGTAGAGGGGGCTGTACAGAATGGCTACACCTTC.